This T cell receptor beta chain was sequenced for a study of shared clonotypes between healthy human individuals. Study results and limitations: Larger richness was generally estimated for naive than memory subsets.

In the naive CD8 group, cells lacked CD45RO and were positively selected for CCR7, so terminally differentiated effector memory CD45RA+ cells were left out. Running of the assay took place at deep level. Every subset's genomic DNA went evenly onto several immunoSEQ plates. Generated by immunoSEQ multiplex PCR, the TCRdb table keeps only in-frame clones and is missing some. The data contain about 650,000 clones, around 95% of them seen just once; the ten biggest clones take up around 0.097%. Notes on this clone: Its antigen is undetermined. Other nucleotide sequences in the sample specify the same CDR3.

This CDR3 contains 14 residues. Trimming cost V 0 bases and J 6 bases; bases outside gene matches: 3. The germline CDR1 and CDR2 sequences are SGHRS and YFSETQ. The chain links TRBV5-1 to TRBJ1-5; 7 positions match TRBD1. This receptor was obtained from a woman in her 30s in good health. The sample taken for sequencing was naive CD8+ T cells sorted from blood. The chain's CDR3 is CASSLGQGVQPQHF. The CDR3 DNA sequence: TGCGCCAGCAGCTTGGGACAGGGAGTTCAGCCCCAGCATTTT.